Included here is one T cell receptor (beta chain) sequence, with context. Its antigen is currently unknown. The data were produced by immunoSEQ multiplex PCR, yet TCRdb's version contains in-frame clones alone and is incomplete. The table includes 30,000 to 50,000 clones, about 70% detected once. The data stem from a study of cytotoxic CD8 clonotypes in ibrutinib-treated CLL. Study-wide results and caveats: Clonality increased at ibrutinib response and stayed stable in sustained remission. At progression, however, it fell back toward baseline.

Frozen PBMC stocks contributed around 2 micrograms of genomic DNA to the TCR beta libraries. V was shortened by 8 bases and J by 3 bases, with 11 bases between the two germline ends. CDR1 and CDR2 from the germline V gene are SNHLY and FYNNEI. The CDR3 is 12 residues long. The V and J genes are TRBV2 and TRBJ2-7; the D gene could be TRBD1 or TRBD2 (6 bases each). This sample comprised PBMCs, obtained at disease progression, from a patient treated with ibrutinib. This sequence originates from a human donor with chronic lymphocytic leukemia. The CDR3 here is CASSGAYYEQYF. In nucleotides, the CDR3 is TGTGCCAGCTCGGGGGCCTACTACGAGCAGTACTTC.